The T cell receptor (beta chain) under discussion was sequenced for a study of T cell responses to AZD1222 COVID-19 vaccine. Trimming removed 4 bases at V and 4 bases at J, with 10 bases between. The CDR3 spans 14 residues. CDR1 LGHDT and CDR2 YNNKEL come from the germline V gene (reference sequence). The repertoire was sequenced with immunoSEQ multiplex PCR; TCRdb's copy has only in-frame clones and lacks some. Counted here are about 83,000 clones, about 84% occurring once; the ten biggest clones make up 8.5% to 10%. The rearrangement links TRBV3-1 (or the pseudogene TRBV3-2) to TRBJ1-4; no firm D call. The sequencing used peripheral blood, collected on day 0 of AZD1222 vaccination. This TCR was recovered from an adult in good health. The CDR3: CASSLTDRNEKLFF. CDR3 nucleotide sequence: TGTGCCAGCAGCCTCACGGACCGTAATGAAAAACTGTTTTTT.